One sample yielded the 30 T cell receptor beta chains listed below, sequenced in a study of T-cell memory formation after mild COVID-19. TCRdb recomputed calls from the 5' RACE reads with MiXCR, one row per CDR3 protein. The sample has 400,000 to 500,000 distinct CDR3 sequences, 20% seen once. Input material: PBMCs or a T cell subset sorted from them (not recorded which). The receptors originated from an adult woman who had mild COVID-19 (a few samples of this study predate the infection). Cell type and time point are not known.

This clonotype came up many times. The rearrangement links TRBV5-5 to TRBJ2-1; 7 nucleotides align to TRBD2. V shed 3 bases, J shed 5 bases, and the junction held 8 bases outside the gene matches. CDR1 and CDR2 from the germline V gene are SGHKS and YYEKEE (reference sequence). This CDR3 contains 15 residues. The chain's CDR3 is CASSSGLVGDNEQFF. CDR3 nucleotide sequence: TGTGCCAGCAGCTCAGGACTAGTAGGAGACAATGAGCAGTTCTTC. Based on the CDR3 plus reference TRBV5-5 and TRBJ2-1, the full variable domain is DAGVTQSPTHLIKTRGQQVTLRCSPISGHKSVSWYQQVLGQGPQFIFQYYEKEERGRGNFPDRFSARQFPNYSSELNVNALLLGDSALYLCASSSGLVGDNEQFFGPGTRLTVL.

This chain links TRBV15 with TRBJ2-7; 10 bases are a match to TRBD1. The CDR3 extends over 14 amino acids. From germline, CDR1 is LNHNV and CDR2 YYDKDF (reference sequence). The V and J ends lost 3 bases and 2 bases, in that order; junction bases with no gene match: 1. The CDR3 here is CATSRDRGTYEQYF. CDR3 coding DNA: TGTGCCACCAGCAGGGACAGGGGGACCTACGAGCAGTACTTC.

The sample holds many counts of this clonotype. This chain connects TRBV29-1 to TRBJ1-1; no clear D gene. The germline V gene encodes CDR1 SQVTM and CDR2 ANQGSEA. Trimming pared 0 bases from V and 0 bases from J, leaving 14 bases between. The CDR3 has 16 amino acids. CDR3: CSVEDPVRRMNTEAFF. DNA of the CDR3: TGCAGCGTTGAAGACCCGGTCCGGCGCATGAACACTGAAGCTTTCTTT.

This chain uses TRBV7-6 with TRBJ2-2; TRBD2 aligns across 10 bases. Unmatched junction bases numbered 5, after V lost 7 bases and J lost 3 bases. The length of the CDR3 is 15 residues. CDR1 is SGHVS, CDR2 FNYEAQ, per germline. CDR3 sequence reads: CASTPSGRYTGELFF. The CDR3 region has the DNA TGTGCCAGCACCCCTAGCGGGAGATACACCGGGGAGCTGTTTTTT. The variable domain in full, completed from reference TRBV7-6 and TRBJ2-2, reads GAGVSQSPRYKVTKRGQDVALRCDPISGHVSLYWYRQALGQGPEFLTYFNYEAQQDKSGLPNDRFSAERPEGSISTLTIQRTEQRDSAMYRCASTPSGRYTGELFFGEGSRLTVL.

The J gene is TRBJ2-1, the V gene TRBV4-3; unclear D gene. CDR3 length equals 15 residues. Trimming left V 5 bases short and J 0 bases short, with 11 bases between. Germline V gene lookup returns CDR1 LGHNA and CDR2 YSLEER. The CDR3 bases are TGCGCCAGCAGCTCCCACCACGGCTCCTACAATGAGCAGTTCTTC. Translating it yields CASSSHHGSYNEQFF.

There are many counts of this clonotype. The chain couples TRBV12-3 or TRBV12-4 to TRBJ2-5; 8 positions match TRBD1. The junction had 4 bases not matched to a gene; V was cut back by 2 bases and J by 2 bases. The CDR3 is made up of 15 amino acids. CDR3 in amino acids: CASSLNRGYQETQYF. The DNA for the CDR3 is TGTGCCAGCAGTTTAAACAGGGGGTATCAAGAGACCCAGTACTTC.

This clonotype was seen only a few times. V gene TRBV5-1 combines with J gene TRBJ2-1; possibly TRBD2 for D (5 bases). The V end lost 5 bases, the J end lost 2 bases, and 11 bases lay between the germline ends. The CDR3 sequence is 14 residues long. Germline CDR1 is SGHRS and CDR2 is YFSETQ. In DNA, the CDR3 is TGCGCCAGCAGTGGCGGGCTTCCCTACAATGAGCAGTTCTTC. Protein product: CASSGGLPYNEQFF.

The CDR3, as DNA: TGCGCCAGCAGCCAAGAGGGACCGGGCACAGATACGCAGTATTTT. Its translation: CASSQEGPGTDTQYF. This chain links TRBV4-1 with TRBJ2-3; D might be TRBD1 or TRBD2, each matching 5 bases. Germline values: CDR1 MGHRA, CDR2 YSYEKL. Trimming removed 0 bases at V and 1 base at J, with 8 bases between. The CDR3 contains 15 residues.

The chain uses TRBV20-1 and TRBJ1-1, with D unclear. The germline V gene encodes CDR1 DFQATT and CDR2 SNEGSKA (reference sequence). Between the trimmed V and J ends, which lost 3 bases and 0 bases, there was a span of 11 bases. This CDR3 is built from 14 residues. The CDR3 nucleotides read TGCAGTGCTAGTAAGGCCGGGTTGAACACTGAAGCTTTCTTT. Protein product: CSASKAGLNTEAFF.

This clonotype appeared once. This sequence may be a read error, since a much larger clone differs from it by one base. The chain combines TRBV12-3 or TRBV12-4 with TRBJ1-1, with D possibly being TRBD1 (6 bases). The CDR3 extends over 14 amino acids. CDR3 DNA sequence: TGTGCCAGCAGTTTAAGGGGGATGAACTCTGAAGCTTTCTTT. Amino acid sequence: CASSLRGMNSEAFF.

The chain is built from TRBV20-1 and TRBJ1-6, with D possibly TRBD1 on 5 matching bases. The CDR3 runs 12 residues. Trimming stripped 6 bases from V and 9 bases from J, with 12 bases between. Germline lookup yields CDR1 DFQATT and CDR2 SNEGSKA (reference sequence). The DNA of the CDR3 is TGCAGTGCAGGACCGGGGGGTTCACCCCTCCACTTT. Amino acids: CSAGPGGSPLHF.

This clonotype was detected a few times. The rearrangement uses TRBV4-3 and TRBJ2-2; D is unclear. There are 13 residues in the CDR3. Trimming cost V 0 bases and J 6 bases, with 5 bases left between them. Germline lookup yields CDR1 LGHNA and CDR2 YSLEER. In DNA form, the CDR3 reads TGCGCCAGCAGCCAAGATCACGCCGGGGAGCTGTTTTTT. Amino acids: CASSQDHAGELFF.

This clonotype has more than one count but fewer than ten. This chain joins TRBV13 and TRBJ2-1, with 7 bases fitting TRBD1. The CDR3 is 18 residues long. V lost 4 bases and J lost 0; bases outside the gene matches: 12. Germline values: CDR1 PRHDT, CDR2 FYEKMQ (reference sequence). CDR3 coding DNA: TGTGCCAGCAGCTGGGACAGCTCCACGACCCCCTCCTACAATGAGCAGTTCTTC. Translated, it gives CASSWDSSTTPSYNEQFF.

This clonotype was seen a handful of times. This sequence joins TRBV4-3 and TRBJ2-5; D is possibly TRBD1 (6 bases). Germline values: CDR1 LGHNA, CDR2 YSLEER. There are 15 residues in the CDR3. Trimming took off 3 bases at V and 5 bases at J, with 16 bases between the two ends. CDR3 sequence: CASSQAQGPGETQYF. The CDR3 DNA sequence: TGCGCCAGCAGCCAGGCACAGGGTCCAGGGGAGACCCAGTACTTC.

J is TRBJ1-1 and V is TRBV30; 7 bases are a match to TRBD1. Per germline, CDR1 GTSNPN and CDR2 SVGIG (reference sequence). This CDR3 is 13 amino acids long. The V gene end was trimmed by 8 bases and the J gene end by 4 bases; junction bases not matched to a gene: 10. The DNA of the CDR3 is TGTGCCGCCAGACACAGGGGAAGCACTGAAGCTTTCTTT. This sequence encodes CAARHRGSTEAFF.

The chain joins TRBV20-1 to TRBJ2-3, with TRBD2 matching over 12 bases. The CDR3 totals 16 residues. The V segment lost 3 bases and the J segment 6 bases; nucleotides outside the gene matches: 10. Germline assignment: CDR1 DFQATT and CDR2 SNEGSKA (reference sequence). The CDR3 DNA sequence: TGCAGTGCTAGGCCGACTAGCGGGAGAATTTCGGATACGCAGTATTTT. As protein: CSARPTSGRISDTQYF.

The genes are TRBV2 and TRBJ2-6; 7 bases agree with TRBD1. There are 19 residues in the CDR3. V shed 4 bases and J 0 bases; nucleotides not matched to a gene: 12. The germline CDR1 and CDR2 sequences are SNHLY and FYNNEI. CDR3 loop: CASSVPRGPYSSGANVLTF. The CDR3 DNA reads TGTGCCAGCAGTGTCCCAAGGGGGCCCTACTCCTCTGGGGCCAACGTCCTGACTTTC.

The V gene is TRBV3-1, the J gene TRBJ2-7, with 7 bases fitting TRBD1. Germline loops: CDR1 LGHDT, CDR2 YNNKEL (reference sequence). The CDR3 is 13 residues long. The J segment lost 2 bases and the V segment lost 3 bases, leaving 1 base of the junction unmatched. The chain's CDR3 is CASSHQGAYEQYF. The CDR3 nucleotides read TGTGCCAGCAGCCACCAGGGGGCCTACGAGCAGTACTTC.

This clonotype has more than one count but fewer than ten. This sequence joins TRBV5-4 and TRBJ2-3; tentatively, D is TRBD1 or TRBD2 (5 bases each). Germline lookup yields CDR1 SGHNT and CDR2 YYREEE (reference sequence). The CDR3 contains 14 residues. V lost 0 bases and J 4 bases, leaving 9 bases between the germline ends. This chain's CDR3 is CASSLARGADTQYF. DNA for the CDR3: TGTGCCAGCAGCTTGGCGAGGGGCGCAGATACGCAGTATTTT.

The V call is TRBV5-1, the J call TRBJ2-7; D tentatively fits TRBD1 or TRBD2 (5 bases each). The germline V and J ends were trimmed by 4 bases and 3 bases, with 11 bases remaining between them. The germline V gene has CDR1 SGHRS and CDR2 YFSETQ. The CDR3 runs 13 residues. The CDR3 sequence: CASSAGDGYEQYF. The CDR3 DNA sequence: TGCGCCAGCAGCGCCGGGGACGGCTACGAGCAGTACTTC. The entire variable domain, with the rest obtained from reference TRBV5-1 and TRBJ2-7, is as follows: KAGVTQTPRYLIKTRGQQVTLSCSPISGHRSVSWYQQTPGQGLQFLFEYFSETQRNKGNFPGRFSGRQFSNSRSEMNVSTLELGDSALYLCASSAGDGYEQYFGPGTRLTVT.

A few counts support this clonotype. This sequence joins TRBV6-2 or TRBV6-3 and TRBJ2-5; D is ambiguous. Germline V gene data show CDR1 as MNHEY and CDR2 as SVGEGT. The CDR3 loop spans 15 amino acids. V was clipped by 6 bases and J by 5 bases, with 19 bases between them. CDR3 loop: CASSRPLGARETQYF. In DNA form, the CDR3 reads TGTGCCAGCAGCCGCCCCTTAGGCGCAAGGGAGACCCAGTACTTC.

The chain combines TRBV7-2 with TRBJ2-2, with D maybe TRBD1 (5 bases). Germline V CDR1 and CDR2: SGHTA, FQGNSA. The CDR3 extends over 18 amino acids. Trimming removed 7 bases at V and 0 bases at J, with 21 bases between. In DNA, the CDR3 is TGTGCCAGCACCAGATGGGGCCCCAGGGTCGCGAACACCGGGGAGCTGTTTTTT. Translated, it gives CASTRWGPRVANTGELFF.

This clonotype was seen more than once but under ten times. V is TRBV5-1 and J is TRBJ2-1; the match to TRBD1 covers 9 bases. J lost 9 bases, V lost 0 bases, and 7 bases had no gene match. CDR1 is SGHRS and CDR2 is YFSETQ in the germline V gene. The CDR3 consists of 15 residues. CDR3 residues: CASSLATGGFGEQFF. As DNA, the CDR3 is TGCGCCAGCAGCTTGGCCACAGGGGGCTTTGGTGAGCAGTTCTTC.

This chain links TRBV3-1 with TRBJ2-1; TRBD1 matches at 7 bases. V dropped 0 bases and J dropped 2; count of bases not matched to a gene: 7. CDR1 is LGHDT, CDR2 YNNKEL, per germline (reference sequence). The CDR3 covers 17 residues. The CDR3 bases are TGTGCCAGCAGCCAAGATCAGGGGGAATCCCCCTACAATGAGCAGTTCTTC. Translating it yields CASSQDQGESPYNEQFF.

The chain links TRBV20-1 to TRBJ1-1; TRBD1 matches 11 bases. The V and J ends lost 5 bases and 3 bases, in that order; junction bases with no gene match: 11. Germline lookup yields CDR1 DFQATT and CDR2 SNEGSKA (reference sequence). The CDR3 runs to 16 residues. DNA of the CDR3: TGCAGTGCTCCCCTTGGACAGGGGGCTTTGGACACTGAAGCTTTCTTT. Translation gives CSAPLGQGALDTEAFF.

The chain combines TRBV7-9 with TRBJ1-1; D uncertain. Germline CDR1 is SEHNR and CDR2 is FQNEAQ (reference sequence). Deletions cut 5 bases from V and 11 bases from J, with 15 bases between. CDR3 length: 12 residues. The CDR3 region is CASSNGDLGAFF. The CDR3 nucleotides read TGTGCCAGCAGCAACGGGGATCTGGGGGCTTTCTTT.

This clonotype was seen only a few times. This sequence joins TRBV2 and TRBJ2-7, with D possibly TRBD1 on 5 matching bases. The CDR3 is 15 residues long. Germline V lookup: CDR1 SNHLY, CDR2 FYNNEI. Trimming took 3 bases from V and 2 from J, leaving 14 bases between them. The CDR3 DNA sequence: TGTGCCAGCAGTGAGAGGCTCCCAGGGCCCTACGAGCAGTACTTC. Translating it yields CASSERLPGPYEQYF.

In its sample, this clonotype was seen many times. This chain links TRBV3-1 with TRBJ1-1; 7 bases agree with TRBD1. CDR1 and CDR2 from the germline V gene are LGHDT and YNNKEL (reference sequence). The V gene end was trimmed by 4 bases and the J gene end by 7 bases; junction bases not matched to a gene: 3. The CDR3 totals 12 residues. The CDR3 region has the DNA TGTGCCAGCAGCCCAGGGGGGGGTGAAGCTTTCTTT. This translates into CASSPGGGEAFF.

CDR3 sequence: CASSLEPGNEQFF. The CDR3 DNA reads TGTGCCAGCAGTTTGGAACCGGGGAATGAGCAGTTCTTC. The chain carries TRBV6-5 and TRBJ2-1; TRBD2 is a possible D gene (5 bases). The CDR3 is 13 amino acids. With 4 bases removed from V and 7 bases from J, the gap between germline ends came to 11 bases. Germline values: CDR1 MNHEY, CDR2 SVGAGI.

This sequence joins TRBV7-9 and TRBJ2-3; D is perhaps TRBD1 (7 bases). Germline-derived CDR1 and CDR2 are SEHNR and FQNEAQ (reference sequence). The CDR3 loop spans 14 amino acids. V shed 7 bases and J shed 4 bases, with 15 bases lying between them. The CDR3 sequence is CASTPGGRPDTQYF. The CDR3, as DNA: TGTGCCAGCACCCCAGGGGGGCGCCCAGATACGCAGTATTTT.